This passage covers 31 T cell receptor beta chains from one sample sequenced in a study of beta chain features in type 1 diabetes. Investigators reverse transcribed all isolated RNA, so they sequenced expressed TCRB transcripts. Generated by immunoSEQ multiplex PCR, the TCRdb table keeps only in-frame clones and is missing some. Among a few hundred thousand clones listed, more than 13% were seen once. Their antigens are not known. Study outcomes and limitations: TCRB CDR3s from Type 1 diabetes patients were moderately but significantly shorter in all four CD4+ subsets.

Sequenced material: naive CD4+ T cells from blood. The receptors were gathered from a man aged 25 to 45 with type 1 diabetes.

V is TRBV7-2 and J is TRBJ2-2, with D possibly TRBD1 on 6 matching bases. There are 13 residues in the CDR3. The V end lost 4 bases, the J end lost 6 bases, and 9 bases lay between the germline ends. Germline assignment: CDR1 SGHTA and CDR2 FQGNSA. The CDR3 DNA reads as TGTGCCAGCAGCTGGGACAATTCCGGGGAGCTGTTTTTT. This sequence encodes CASSWDNSGELFF.

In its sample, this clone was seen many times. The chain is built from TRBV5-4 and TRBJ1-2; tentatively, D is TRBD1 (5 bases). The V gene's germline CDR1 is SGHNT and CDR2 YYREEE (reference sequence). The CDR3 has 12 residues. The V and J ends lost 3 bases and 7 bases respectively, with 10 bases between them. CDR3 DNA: TGTGCCAGCAGCTCCGACAGTCTTGGCTACACCTTC. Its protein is CASSSDSLGYTF. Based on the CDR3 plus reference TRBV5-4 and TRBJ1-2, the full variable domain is ETGVTQSPTHLIKTRGQQVTLRCSSQSGHNTVSWYQQALGQGPQFIFQYYREEENGRGNFPPRFSGLQFPNYSSELNVNALELDDSALYLCASSSDSLGYTFGSGTRLTVV.

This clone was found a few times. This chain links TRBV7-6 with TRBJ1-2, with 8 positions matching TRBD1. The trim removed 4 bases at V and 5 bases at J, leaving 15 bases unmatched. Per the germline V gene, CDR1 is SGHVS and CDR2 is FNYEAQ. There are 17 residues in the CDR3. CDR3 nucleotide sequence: TGTGCCAGCAGCTCCCTTCTTGGACAGGGTGAAGGGTATGGCTACACCTTC. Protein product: CASSSLLGQGEGYGYTF.

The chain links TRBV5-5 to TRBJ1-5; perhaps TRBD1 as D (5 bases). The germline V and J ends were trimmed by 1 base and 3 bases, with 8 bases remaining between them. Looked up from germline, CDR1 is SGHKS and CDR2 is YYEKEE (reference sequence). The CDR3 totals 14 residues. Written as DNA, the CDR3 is TGTGCCAGCAGCTTGATAGGGGTCAATCAGCCCCAGCATTTT. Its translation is CASSLIGVNQPQHF.

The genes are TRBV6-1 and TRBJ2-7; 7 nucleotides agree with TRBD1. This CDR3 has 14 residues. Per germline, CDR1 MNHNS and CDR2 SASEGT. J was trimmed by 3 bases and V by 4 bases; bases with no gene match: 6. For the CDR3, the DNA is TGTGCCAGCAGTGTGGACAGGCCACGCTACGAGCAGTACTTC. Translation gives CASSVDRPRYEQYF.

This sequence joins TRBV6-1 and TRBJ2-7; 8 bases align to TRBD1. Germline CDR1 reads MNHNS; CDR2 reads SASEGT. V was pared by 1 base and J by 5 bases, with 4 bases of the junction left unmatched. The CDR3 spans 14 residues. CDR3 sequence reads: CASSEGTGLNEQYF. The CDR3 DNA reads TGTGCCAGCAGTGAAGGGACAGGGTTAAACGAGCAGTACTTC.

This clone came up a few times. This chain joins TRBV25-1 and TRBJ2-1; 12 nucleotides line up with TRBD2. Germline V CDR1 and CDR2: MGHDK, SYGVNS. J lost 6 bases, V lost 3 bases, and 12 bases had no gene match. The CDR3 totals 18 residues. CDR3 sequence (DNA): TGTGCCAGCAGTGACCTGACTAGCGGGAGCGCAAAGGCCAATGAGCAGTTCTTC. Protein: CASSDLTSGSAKANEQFF.

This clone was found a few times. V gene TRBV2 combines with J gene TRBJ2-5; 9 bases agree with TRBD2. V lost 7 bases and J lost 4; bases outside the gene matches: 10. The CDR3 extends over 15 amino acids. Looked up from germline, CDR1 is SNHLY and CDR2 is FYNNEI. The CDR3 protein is CASTANSGSGETQYF. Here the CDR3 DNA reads TGTGCCAGCACCGCTAATAGCGGGAGTGGAGAGACCCAGTACTTC.

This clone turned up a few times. The CDR3 here is CASYRDIGNTIYF. The CDR3 DNA is TGTGCCAGCTACCGGGACATAGGAAACACCATATATTTT. V gene TRBV19 combines with J gene TRBJ1-3, with D possibly matching TRBD1 (6 bases). This CDR3 comprises 13 residues. Trimming stripped 9 bases from V and 4 bases from J, with 13 bases between. Germline V CDR1 and CDR2: LNHDA, SQIVND (reference sequence).

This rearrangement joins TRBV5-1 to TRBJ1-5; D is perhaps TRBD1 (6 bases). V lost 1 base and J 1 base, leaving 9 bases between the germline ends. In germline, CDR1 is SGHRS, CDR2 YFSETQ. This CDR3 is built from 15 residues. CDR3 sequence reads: CASSLMGASNQPQHF. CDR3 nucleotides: TGCGCCAGCAGCTTGATGGGGGCGAGCAATCAGCCCCAGCATTTT.

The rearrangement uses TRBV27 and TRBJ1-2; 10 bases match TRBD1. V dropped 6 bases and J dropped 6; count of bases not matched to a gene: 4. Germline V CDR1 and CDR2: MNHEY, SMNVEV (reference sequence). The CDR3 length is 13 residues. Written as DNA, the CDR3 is TGTGCCAGCAGATTCGACAGGGGGCATGGCTACACCTTC. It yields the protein CASRFDRGHGYTF.

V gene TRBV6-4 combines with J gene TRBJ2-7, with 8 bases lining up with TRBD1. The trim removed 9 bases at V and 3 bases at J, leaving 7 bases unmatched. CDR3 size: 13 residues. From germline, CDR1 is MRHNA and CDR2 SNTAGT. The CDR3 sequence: CARTGAFDYEQYF. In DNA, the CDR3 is TGTGCCAGGACAGGGGCTTTCGACTACGAGCAGTACTTC.

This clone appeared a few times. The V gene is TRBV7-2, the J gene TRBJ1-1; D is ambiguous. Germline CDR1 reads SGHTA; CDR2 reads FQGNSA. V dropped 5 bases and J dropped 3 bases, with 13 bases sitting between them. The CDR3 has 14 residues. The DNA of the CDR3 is TGTGCCAGCAGCCTCCCGGCGGGTCACACTGAAGCTTTCTTT. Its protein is CASSLPAGHTEAFF.

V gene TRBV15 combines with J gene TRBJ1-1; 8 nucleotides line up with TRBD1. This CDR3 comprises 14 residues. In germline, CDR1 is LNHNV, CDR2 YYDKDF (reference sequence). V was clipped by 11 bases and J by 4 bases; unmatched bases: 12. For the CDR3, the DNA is TGTGCCGCTGCCAGGGGGCTAGTTGGCACTGAAGCTTTCTTT. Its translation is CAAARGLVGTEAFF. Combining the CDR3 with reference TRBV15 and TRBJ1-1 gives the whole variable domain DAMVIQNPRYQVTQFGKPVTLSCSQTLNHNVMYWYQQKSSQAPKLLFHYYDKDFNNEADTPDNFQSRRPNTSFCFLDIRSPGLGDTAMYLCAAARGLVGTEAFFGQGTRLTVV.

The CDR3 reads CASSLWTGVSYNEQFF. The CDR3 DNA follows: TGCGCCAGCAGCTTATGGACAGGGGTGTCCTACAATGAGCAGTTCTTC. The rearrangement uses TRBV5-1 and TRBJ2-1; 9 bases are shared with TRBD1. Per the germline V gene, CDR1 is SGHRS and CDR2 is YFSETQ. V trimming: 2 bases; J trimming: 1 base; junction bases outside the gene matches: 4. CDR3 size: 16 residues.

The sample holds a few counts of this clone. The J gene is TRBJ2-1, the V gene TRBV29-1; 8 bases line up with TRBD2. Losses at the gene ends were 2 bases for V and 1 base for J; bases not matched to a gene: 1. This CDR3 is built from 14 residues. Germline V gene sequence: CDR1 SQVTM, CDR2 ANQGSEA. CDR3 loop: CSVETSGSYNEQFF. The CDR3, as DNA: TGCAGCGTTGAAACTAGCGGTTCCTACAATGAGCAGTTCTTC.

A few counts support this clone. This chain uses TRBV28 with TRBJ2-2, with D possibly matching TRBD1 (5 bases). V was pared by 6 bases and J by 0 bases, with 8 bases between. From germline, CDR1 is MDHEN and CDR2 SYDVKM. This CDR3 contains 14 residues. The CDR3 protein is CASRTQANTGELFF. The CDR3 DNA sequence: TGTGCCAGCAGAACACAGGCGAACACCGGGGAGCTGTTTTTT.

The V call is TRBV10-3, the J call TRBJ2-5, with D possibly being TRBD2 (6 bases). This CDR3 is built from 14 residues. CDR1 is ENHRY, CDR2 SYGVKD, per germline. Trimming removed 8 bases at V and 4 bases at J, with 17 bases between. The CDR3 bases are TGTGCCATCTCCCTTTCGGGAGCGGCAGAGACCCAGTACTTC. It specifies CAISLSGAAETQYF.

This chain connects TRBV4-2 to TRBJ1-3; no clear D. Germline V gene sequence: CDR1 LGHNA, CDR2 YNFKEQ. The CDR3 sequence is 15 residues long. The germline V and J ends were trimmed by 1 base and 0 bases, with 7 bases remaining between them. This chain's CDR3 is CASSQGVNSGNTIYF. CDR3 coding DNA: TGTGCCAGCAGCCAAGGAGTTAACTCTGGAAACACCATATATTTT.

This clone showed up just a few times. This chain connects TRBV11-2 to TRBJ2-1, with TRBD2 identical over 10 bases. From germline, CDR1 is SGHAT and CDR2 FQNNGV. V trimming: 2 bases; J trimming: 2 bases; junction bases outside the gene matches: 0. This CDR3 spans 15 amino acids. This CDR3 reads CASSLLAGAYNEQFF. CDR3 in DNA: TGTGCCAGCAGCTTACTAGCGGGAGCCTACAATGAGCAGTTCTTC.

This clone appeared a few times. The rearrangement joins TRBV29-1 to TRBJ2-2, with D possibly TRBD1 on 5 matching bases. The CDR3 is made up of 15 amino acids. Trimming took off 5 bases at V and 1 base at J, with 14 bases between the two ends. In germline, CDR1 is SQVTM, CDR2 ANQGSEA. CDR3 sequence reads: CSVIRSQGNTGELFF. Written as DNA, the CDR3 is TGCAGCGTTATCAGATCTCAGGGGAACACCGGGGAGCTGTTTTTT.

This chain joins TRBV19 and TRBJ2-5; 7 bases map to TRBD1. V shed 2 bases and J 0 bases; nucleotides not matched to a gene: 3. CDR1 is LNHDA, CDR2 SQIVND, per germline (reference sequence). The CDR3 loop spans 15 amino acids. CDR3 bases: TGTGCCAGTAGTATATCGACAGGGAACCAAGAGACCCAGTACTTC. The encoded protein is CASSISTGNQETQYF.

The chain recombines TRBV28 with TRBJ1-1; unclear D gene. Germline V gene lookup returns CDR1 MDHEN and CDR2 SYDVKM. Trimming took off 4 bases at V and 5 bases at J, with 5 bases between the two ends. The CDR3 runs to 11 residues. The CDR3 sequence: CASSSYTEAFF. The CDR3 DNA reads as TGTGCCAGCAGTTCCTATACTGAAGCTTTCTTT.

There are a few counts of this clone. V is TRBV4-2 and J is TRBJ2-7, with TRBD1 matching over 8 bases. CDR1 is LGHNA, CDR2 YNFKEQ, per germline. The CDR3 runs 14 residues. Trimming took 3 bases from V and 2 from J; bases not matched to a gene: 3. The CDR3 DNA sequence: TGTGCCAGCAGCCAGGAGGACAGGGCCTACGAGCAGTACTTC. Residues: CASSQEDRAYEQYF.

Written as DNA, the CDR3 is TGTGCCAGTACGCCAGACAGGGGGCTGACTGAAGCTTTCTTT. It yields the protein CASTPDRGLTEAFF. This chain connects TRBV19 to TRBJ1-1; 10 bases agree with TRBD1. With 7 bases clipped from V and 5 bases from J, the junction kept 7 bases outside the gene matches. CDR1 and CDR2 from the germline V gene are LNHDA and SQIVND (reference sequence). The CDR3 loop spans 14 amino acids.

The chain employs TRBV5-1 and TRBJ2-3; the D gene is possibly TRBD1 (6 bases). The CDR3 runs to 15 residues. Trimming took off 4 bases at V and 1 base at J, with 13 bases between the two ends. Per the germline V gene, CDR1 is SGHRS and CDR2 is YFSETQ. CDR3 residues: CASSQQGRGTDTQYF. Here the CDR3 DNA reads TGCGCCAGCAGCCAACAGGGAAGGGGCACAGATACGCAGTATTTT.

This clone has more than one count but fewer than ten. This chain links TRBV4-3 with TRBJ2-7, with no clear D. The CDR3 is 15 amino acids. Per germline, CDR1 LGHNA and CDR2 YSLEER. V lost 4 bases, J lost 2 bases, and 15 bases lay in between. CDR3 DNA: TGCGCCAGCAGCCGCGCCCTGGCAGGAACCTACGAGCAGTACTTC. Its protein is CASSRALAGTYEQYF.

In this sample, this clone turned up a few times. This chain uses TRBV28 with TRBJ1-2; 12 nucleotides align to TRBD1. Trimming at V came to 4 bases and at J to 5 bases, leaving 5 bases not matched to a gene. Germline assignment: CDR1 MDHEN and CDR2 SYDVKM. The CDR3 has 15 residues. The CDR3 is CASSYPGQGAYGYTF. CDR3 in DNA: TGTGCCAGCAGTTACCCGGGACAGGGGGCGTATGGCTACACCTTC.

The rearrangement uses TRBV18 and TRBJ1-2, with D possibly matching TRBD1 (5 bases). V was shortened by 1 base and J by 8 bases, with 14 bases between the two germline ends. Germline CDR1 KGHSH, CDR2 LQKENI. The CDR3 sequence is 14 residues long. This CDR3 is CASSPQDQGNGYTF. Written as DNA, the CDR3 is TGTGCCAGCTCACCACAGGATCAGGGTAACGGCTACACCTTC.

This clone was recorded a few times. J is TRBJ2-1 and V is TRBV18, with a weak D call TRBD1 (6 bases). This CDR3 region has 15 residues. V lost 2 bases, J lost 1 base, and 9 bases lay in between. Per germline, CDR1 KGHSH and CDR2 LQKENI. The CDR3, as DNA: TGTGCCAGCTCACCAGAACAGGGTTCCTACAATGAGCAGTTCTTC. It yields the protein CASSPEQGSYNEQFF.

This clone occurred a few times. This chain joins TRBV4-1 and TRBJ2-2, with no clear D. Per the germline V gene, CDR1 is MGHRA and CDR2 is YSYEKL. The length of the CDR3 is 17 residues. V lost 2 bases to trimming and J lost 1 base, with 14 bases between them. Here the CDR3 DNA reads TGCGCCAGCAGCCAATCTATCAGCGTACGGAACACCGGGGAGCTGTTTTTT. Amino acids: CASSQSISVRNTGELFF.